These 30 T cell receptor beta chains were all obtained from the same sample, sequenced in a study of cytomegalovirus exposure and HLA in healthy donors. The PCR was carried out with 60 Vbeta primers and 13 Jbeta primers. Using immunoSEQ multiplex PCR, the repertoire was profiled, and TCRdb retains in-frame clones only, with some absent. Its clone listing holds about 160,000 clones. The sequenced material came from PBMCs. Receptor source: a man aged 25-45 years in good health and CMV-seronegative.

For the CDR3, the DNA is TGTGCCAGCAGTCTCCGGGGCCAGCGGGATCAGCCCCAGCATTTT. Amino acid sequence: CASSLRGQRDQPQHF. This chain joins TRBV2 and TRBJ1-5; TRBD1 might be the D (5 bases). The V end lost 5 bases, the J end lost 5 bases, and 16 bases lay between the germline ends. The CDR3 runs to 15 residues. The germline gives CDR1 SNHLY, CDR2 FYNNEI.

The chain is built from TRBV19 and TRBJ1-4; 7 nucleotides line up with TRBD1. Germline loops: CDR1 LNHDA, CDR2 SQIVND (reference sequence). The CDR3 extends over 14 amino acids. Germline trimming cut 4 bases from V and 4 bases from J; bases unmatched to any gene: 3. The CDR3 DNA is TGTGCCAGTAGTAGGGGACAGTTTAATGAAAAACTGTTTTTT. This sequence encodes CASSRGQFNEKLFF.

The rearrangement uses TRBV25-1 and TRBJ2-7; tentative D call: TRBD2 (5 bases). Trimming took 7 bases from V and 3 from J, leaving 16 bases between them. From germline, CDR1 is MGHDK and CDR2 SYGVNS. This CDR3 contains 14 residues. Written as DNA, the CDR3 is TGTGCCAGCAACGGACTTGGGAGAAGCTACGAGCAGTACTTC. It yields the protein CASNGLGRSYEQYF.

The chain uses TRBV25-1 and TRBJ1-2; no definite D call. Germline V gene lookup returns CDR1 MGHDK and CDR2 SYGVNS. Trimming cost V 2 bases and J 8 bases, with 9 bases left between them. The CDR3 is made up of 12 amino acids. The CDR3 DNA follows: TGTGCCAGCAGTGAAGGAGGGCGAGGCTACACCTTC. Amino acid sequence: CASSEGGRGYTF.

The chain joins TRBV18 to TRBJ2-6; D is perhaps TRBD2 (5 bases). The germline CDR1 and CDR2 sequences are KGHSH and LQKENI. This CDR3 has 16 amino acids. The V end was cut by 2 bases, the J end by 0 bases, with 8 bases between. The CDR3 sequence is CASSPEGPSGANVLTF. CDR3 sequence (DNA): TGTGCCAGCTCACCAGAGGGTCCCTCTGGGGCCAACGTCCTGACTTTC. Looking up the rest from reference TRBV18 and TRBJ2-6 gives the full variable domain: NAGVMQNPRHLVRRRGQEARLRCSPMKGHSHVYWYRQLPEEGLKFMVYLQKENIIDESGMPKERFSAEFPKEGPSILRIQQVVRGDSAAYFCASSPEGPSGANVLTFGAGSRLTVL.

The chain has TRBV28 and TRBJ1-1; D call uncertain. Between the trimmed V and J ends, which lost 1 base and 6 bases, there was a span of 6 bases. The CDR3 loop spans 12 amino acids. Germline V gene data show CDR1 as MDHEN and CDR2 as SYDVKM. CDR3 DNA sequence: TGTGCCAGCAGTTTATTTTACTCTGAAGCTTTCTTT. Its protein product is CASSLFYSEAFF.

The chain links TRBV11-3 to TRBJ2-3; unclear D gene. V gave up 5 bases and J gave up 8 bases, with 11 bases separating them. This CDR3 comprises 12 residues. Germline CDR1 SGHNT, CDR2 YENEEA. The CDR3 nucleotides read TGTGCCAGCAGCCCCCGGGTCGGTACGCAGTATTTT. Protein: CASSPRVGTQYF.

The chain uses TRBV6-1 and TRBJ1-5, with 7 nucleotides matching TRBD1. The V segment lost 0 bases and the J segment 2 bases; nucleotides outside the gene matches: 7. The V gene's germline CDR1 is MNHNS and CDR2 SASEGT. The CDR3 has 17 residues. The CDR3 region is CASSEATGTKGNQPQHF. The CDR3 nucleotides are TGTGCCAGCAGTGAAGCGACAGGGACCAAGGGCAATCAGCCCCAGCATTTT.

The V call is TRBV28, the J call TRBJ2-5; possible D gene TRBD1, 6 bases. Trimming left V 6 bases short and J 2 bases short, with 13 bases between. The CDR3 runs to 14 residues. Germline CDR1 MDHEN, CDR2 SYDVKM. CDR3 in amino acids: CASSSTGLQETQYF. CDR3 nucleotides: TGTGCCAGCAGCAGTACAGGGTTACAAGAGACCCAGTACTTC. Looking up the rest from reference TRBV28 and TRBJ2-5 gives the full variable domain: DVKVTQSSRYLVKRTGEKVFLECVQDMDHENMFWYRQDPGLGLRLIYFSYDVKMKEKGDIPEGYSVSREKKERFSLILESASTNQTSMYLCASSSTGLQETQYFGPGTRLLVL.

V and J are TRBV28 and TRBJ1-1; 8 bases are a match to TRBD1. Losses at the gene ends were 3 bases for V and 1 base for J; bases not matched to a gene: 1. In germline, CDR1 is MDHEN, CDR2 SYDVKM. The CDR3 loop spans 14 amino acids. CDR3 DNA: TGTGCCAGCAGTTTGGGACAGGCGAACACTGAAGCTTTCTTT. Its translation is CASSLGQANTEAFF.

V usage is TRBV11-2 and J usage is TRBJ1-3, with D unresolved. V was pared by 1 base and J by 3 bases, with 7 bases between. The CDR3 length is 14 residues. Per the germline V gene, CDR1 is SGHAT and CDR2 is FQNNGV. Written as DNA, the CDR3 is TGTGCCAGCAGCTTAGGATCAGGTGGAAACACCATATATTTT. Amino acids: CASSLGSGGNTIYF.

The chain employs TRBV7-2 and TRBJ2-4; 9 nucleotides line up with TRBD1. The CDR3 runs 13 residues. CDR1 and CDR2 (germline): SGHTA, FQGNSA. The ends lost 3 bases at V and 7 bases at J; junction bases unmatched: 1. CDR3 nucleotide sequence: TGTGCCAGCAGCTTCGGGACAGGGAACATTCAGTACTTC. Translated, it gives CASSFGTGNIQYF.

The chain joins TRBV6-5 to TRBJ1-5; D is unresolved. Per the germline V gene, CDR1 is MNHEY and CDR2 is SVGAGI. The CDR3 covers 16 residues. With 0 bases removed from V and 6 bases from J, the gap between germline ends came to 15 bases. This CDR3 is CASSYSGNPVGQPQHF. DNA of the CDR3: TGTGCCAGCAGTTACTCCGGGAACCCTGTGGGTCAGCCCCAGCATTTT.

This chain connects TRBV2 to TRBJ1-1; possible D gene TRBD1, 6 bases. The CDR3 spans 13 residues. V dropped 7 bases and J dropped 7 bases, with 16 bases sitting between them. Looked up from germline, CDR1 is SNHLY and CDR2 is FYNNEI. The CDR3 region is CASKTGILDEAFF. CDR3 nucleotide sequence: TGTGCCAGCAAAACAGGGATTTTAGATGAAGCTTTCTTT.

The chain joins TRBV6-1 to TRBJ2-1, with 8 nucleotides matching TRBD2. J lost 4 bases, V lost 4 bases, and 0 bases had no gene match. CDR3 length equals 13 residues. Germline values: CDR1 MNHNS, CDR2 SASEGT. CDR3 DNA: TGTGCCAGCAGTGCTAGCGGGTACAATGAGCAGTTCTTC. As protein: CASSASGYNEQFF.

This chain links TRBV6-6 with TRBJ2-5; 8 nucleotides agree with TRBD2. The J call is doubtful: the DNA matches TRBJ2-7 better. The CDR3 spans 16 residues. The V gene's germline CDR1 is MNHNY and CDR2 SVGAGI (reference sequence). The CDR3 here is CASSYSWPGGGDEQYF. CDR3 nucleotide sequence: TGTGCCAGCAGTTACTCGTGGCCGGGAGGGGGTGACGAGCAGTACTTC.

V and J are TRBV27 and TRBJ1-1, with TRBD1 matching 7 bases. The V and J ends lost 6 bases and 1 base, in that order; junction bases with no gene match: 5. The germline CDR1 and CDR2 sequences are MNHEY and SMNVEV (reference sequence). This CDR3 is built from 14 residues. The CDR3 nucleotides read TGTGCCAGCAGGGTGGGACAGAGGAACACTGAAGCTTTCTTT. It yields the protein CASRVGQRNTEAFF.

The chain links TRBV7-3 to TRBJ2-7; 14 bases align to TRBD2. Germline values: CDR1 SGHTA, CDR2 FQGTGA. The CDR3 extends over 15 amino acids. Trimming at V came to 4 bases and at J to 4 bases, leaving 3 bases not matched to a gene. For the CDR3, the DNA is TGTGCCAGCAGCTCGGGACTAGCGGGAGAGTACGAGCAGTACTTC. Its protein product is CASSSGLAGEYEQYF.

The chain is built from TRBV19 and TRBJ1-1; tentatively, D is TRBD1 (5 bases). Germline V CDR1 and CDR2: LNHDA, SQIVND (reference sequence). The V end was cut by 3 bases, the J end by 5 bases, with 13 bases between. The CDR3 sequence is 14 residues long. The CDR3 loop reads CASSMKGLRTEAFF. The CDR3 DNA follows: TGTGCCAGTAGTATGAAGGGACTCCGGACTGAAGCTTTCTTT.

The gene calls are TRBV9 and TRBJ1-1; 7 bases are a match to TRBD1. J was trimmed by 4 bases and V by 3 bases; bases with no gene match: 3. Germline V gives CDR1 SGDLS, CDR2 YYNGEE. The length of the CDR3 is 13 residues. The CDR3 reads CASSGAGGTEAFF. The CDR3 DNA reads TGTGCCAGCAGCGGAGCAGGGGGCACTGAAGCTTTCTTT. The full variable domain, in which reference TRBV9 and TRBJ1-1 provide the parts outside the CDR3, is DSGVTQTPKHLITATGQRVTLRCSPRSGDLSVYWYQQSLDQGLQFLIQYYNGEERAKGNILERFSAQQFPDLHSELNLSSLELGDSALYFCASSGAGGTEAFFGQGTRLTVV.

The rearrangement joins TRBV5-1 to TRBJ2-4; TRBD1 aligns across 8 bases. Germline V gene lookup returns CDR1 SGHRS and CDR2 YFSETQ. The CDR3 is 14 amino acids. V lost 4 bases to trimming and J lost 4 bases; unmatched junction nucleotides: 4. The DNA for the CDR3 is TGCGCCAGCAGCCTTTGGACAGGGAAAAACATTCAGTACTTC. It yields the protein CASSLWTGKNIQYF.

The genes are TRBV7-9 and TRBJ2-1; 8 bases agree with TRBD1. Germline V gene data show CDR1 as SEHNR and CDR2 as FQNEAQ (reference sequence). J gave up 3 bases and V 3 bases, and 7 bases lay outside the gene matches. The CDR3 is made up of 16 amino acids. Here the CDR3 reads CASSFYGQGDYNEQFF. CDR3 DNA sequence: TGTGCCAGCAGCTTCTACGGACAGGGAGACTACAATGAGCAGTTCTTC.

V is TRBV12-5 and J is TRBJ2-5; 11 nucleotides match TRBD1. CDR1 and CDR2 from the germline V gene are LGHNT and FRNRAP. The length of the CDR3 is 12 residues. The junction had 5 bases not matched to a gene; V was cut back by 4 bases and J by 13 bases. The CDR3 is CASGYGQGARYF. The DNA of the CDR3 is TGTGCTAGTGGTTACGGACAGGGGGCTAGGTACTTC.

V gene TRBV15 combines with J gene TRBJ1-4, with D uncertain. CDR1 is LNHNV and CDR2 is YYDKDF in the germline V gene (reference sequence). The CDR3 has 17 amino acids. V was shortened by 0 bases and J by 4 bases, with 15 bases between the two germline ends. This CDR3 is CATSRDNRNFINEKLFF. CDR3 in DNA: TGTGCCACCAGCAGAGATAACAGAAACTTCATTAATGAAAAACTGTTTTTT.

The chain joins TRBV28 to TRBJ2-7, with D possibly being TRBD2 (6 bases). This CDR3 is built from 14 residues. Looked up from germline, CDR1 is MDHEN and CDR2 is SYDVKM. Trimming removed 5 bases at V and 6 bases at J, with 17 bases between. The CDR3 nucleotides read TGTGCCAGCAGTCCGGGACTCCTCGGTGGCGAGCAGTACTTC. It is translated as CASSPGLLGGEQYF. Drawing the rest from reference TRBV28 and TRBJ2-7, the complete variable domain is DVKVTQSSRYLVKRTGEKVFLECVQDMDHENMFWYRQDPGLGLRLIYFSYDVKMKEKGDIPEGYSVSREKKERFSLILESASTNQTSMYLCASSPGLLGGEQYFGPGTRLTVT.

The chain recombines TRBV25-1 with TRBJ2-7; 7 nucleotides align to TRBD2. CDR3 length: 16 residues. Germline V gene sequence: CDR1 MGHDK, CDR2 SYGVNS. The J segment lost 0 bases and the V segment lost 5 bases, leaving 10 bases of the junction unmatched. CDR3 nucleotide sequence: TGTGCCAGCAGTAAATCATGGGACTATCCCTCCTACGAGCAGTACTTC. This codes for CASSKSWDYPSYEQYF.

This chain connects TRBV11-2 to TRBJ2-2; D uncertain. Per germline, CDR1 SGHAT and CDR2 FQNNGV. This CDR3 region has 12 residues. Trimming left V 5 bases short and J 2 bases short, with 3 bases between. The CDR3 sequence: CASSPNTGELFF. DNA for the CDR3: TGTGCCAGCAGCCCAAACACCGGGGAGCTGTTTTTT. The full variable domain, in which reference TRBV11-2 and TRBJ2-2 provide the parts outside the CDR3, is EAGVAQSPRYKIIEKRQSVAFWCNPISGHATLYWYQQILGQGPKLLIQFQNNGVVDDSQLPKDRFSAERLKGVDSTLKIQPAKLEDSAVYLCASSPNTGELFFGEGSRLTVL.

V gene TRBV7-8 combines with J gene TRBJ2-7, with 7 bases matching TRBD1. V was clipped by 4 bases and J by 3 bases; unmatched bases: 9. The germline V gene has CDR1 SGHVS and CDR2 FQNEAQ. The CDR3 spans 15 residues. CDR3 sequence reads: CASSSVRTGYYEQYF. The CDR3 nucleotides are TGTGCCAGCAGCTCTGTTCGGACAGGCTACTACGAGCAGTACTTC.

This chain joins TRBV7-9 and TRBJ2-1, with TRBD2 matching 8 bases. From germline, CDR1 is SEHNR and CDR2 FQNEAQ (reference sequence). This CDR3 contains 16 residues. V was pared by 4 bases and J by 3 bases, with 8 bases of the junction left unmatched. The DNA of the CDR3 is TGTGCCAGCAGCTCAATAGCGGGAAACCACTACAATGAGCAGTTCTTC. Translation: CASSSIAGNHYNEQFF.

This chain links TRBV7-3 with TRBJ2-1; D unclear. Germline V CDR1 and CDR2: SGHTA, FQGTGA. The CDR3 sequence is 13 residues long. V lost 4 bases and J 10 bases, leaving 14 bases between the germline ends. Here the CDR3 reads CASSSSREREQFF. The CDR3 DNA sequence: TGTGCCAGCAGCTCCTCTCGAGAACGAGAGCAGTTCTTC.